The 22 T cell receptor beta chains in this list originate from one sample, sequenced in a study of blood T cell repertoires in COVID-19. TCRdb's table, derived via immunoSEQ multiplex PCR, lists solely in-frame clones and lacks some. Here the sample spans about 190,000 clones, roughly 73% being singletons. Sequenced material: peripheral blood. The receptor source for this set is a woman older than 75 with active or convalescent COVID-19.

The chain is built from TRBV19 and TRBJ1-2; TRBD1 might be the D (6 bases). CDR3 size: 12 residues. Trimming removed 6 bases from V and 7 bases from J, with 12 bases in between. Germline-derived CDR1 and CDR2 are LNHDA and SQIVND (reference sequence). The CDR3 spells CASSNDRIGYTF. The CDR3 DNA sequence: TGTGCCAGTAGCAACGACAGGATTGGCTACACCTTC.

The chain joins TRBV4-3 to TRBJ2-2; 11 positions match TRBD1. J was trimmed by 5 bases and V by 4 bases; bases with no gene match: 6. The CDR3 totals 16 residues. Germline values: CDR1 LGHNA, CDR2 YSLEER. The CDR3 loop reads CASSRTGGVYTGELFF. The CDR3 nucleotides read TGCGCCAGCAGCCGGACAGGGGGCGTTTATACCGGGGAGCTGTTTTTT.

The chain joins TRBV30 to TRBJ1-6; maybe TRBD1 (6 bases). Germline V gene data show CDR1 as GTSNPN and CDR2 as SVGIG (reference sequence). This CDR3 is built from 14 residues. Trimming left V 3 bases short and J 5 bases short, with 11 bases between. The CDR3 DNA is TGTGCCTGGAGGTGGGGGCAAAATAATTCACCCCTCCACTTT. Translated: CAWRWGQNNSPLHF. Together with reference TRBV30 and TRBJ1-6, the CDR3 gives the full variable domain: SQTIHQWPATLVQPVGSPLSLECTVEGTSNPNLYWYRQAAGRGLQLLFYSVGIGQISSEVPQNLSASRPQDRQFILSSKKLLLSDSGFYLCAWRWGQNNSPLHFGNGTRLTVT.

The chain uses TRBV28 and TRBJ2-1; 9 nucleotides line up with TRBD2. Trimming cost V 7 bases and J 7 bases; bases outside gene matches: 11. The CDR3 covers 15 residues. Germline V CDR1 and CDR2: MDHEN, SYDVKM. CDR3 sequence: CASTTSGGGANEQFF. The CDR3 DNA is TGTGCCAGCACCACGTCCGGCGGGGGGGCGAATGAGCAGTTCTTC.

This clone has a single count. The chain combines TRBV5-1 with TRBJ1-1, with D maybe TRBD1 (5 bases). The V and J ends lost 5 bases and 4 bases respectively, with 12 bases between them. CDR1 SGHRS and CDR2 YFSETQ come from the germline V gene. This CDR3 has 13 residues. This CDR3 reads CASSPDRFTEAFF. In DNA, the CDR3 is TGCGCCAGCAGTCCCGACAGATTCACTGAAGCTTTCTTT.

This chain connects TRBV5-1 to TRBJ2-2, with 11 bases identical to TRBD1. The CDR3 loop spans 16 amino acids. Germline CDR1 and CDR2: SGHRS and YFSETQ. With 0 bases clipped from V and 7 bases from J, the junction kept 5 bases outside the gene matches. In nucleotides, the CDR3 is TGCGCCAGCAGCTTGGCCGGGACAGGGGGGATCGGGGAGCTGTTTTTT. As protein: CASSLAGTGGIGELFF. Together with reference TRBV5-1 and TRBJ2-2, the CDR3 gives the full variable domain: KAGVTQTPRYLIKTRGQQVTLSCSPISGHRSVSWYQQTPGQGLQFLFEYFSETQRNKGNFPGRFSGRQFSNSRSEMNVSTLELGDSALYLCASSLAGTGGIGELFFGEGSRLTVL.

This clone came up once. The chain combines TRBV19 with TRBJ1-1; 11 bases are shared with TRBD1. CDR1 is LNHDA and CDR2 is SQIVND in the germline V gene (reference sequence). This CDR3 comprises 15 residues. Trimming took 6 bases from V and 1 from J; bases not matched to a gene: 4. CDR3 protein: CASSRTGGANTEAFF. CDR3 coding DNA: TGTGCCAGTAGCCGGACAGGGGGCGCGAACACTGAAGCTTTCTTT. The whole variable domain, remainder taken from reference TRBV19 and TRBJ1-1, is DGGITQSPKYLFRKEGQNVTLSCEQNLNHDAMYWYRQDPGQGLRLIYYSQIVNDFQKGDIAEGYSVSREKKESFPLTVTSAQKNPTAFYLCASSRTGGANTEAFFGQGTRLTVV.

This clone came up a few times. V gene TRBV28 combines with J gene TRBJ2-1, with 13 bases fitting TRBD2. CDR1 is MDHEN, CDR2 SYDVKM, per germline. The CDR3 totals 15 residues. V gave up 3 bases and J gave up 9 bases; unmatched junction bases: 5. This CDR3 reads CASSFRTSGGREQFF. For the CDR3, the DNA is TGTGCCAGCAGTTTTAGGACTAGCGGGGGACGTGAGCAGTTCTTC.

The chain is built from TRBV2 and TRBJ1-1, with D unclear. V lost 9 bases and J 0 bases, leaving 11 bases between the germline ends. The CDR3 covers 13 residues. The germline gives CDR1 SNHLY, CDR2 FYNNEI. The CDR3 reads CARAVLMNTEAFF. DNA for the CDR3: TGTGCCAGGGCTGTGCTCATGAACACTGAAGCTTTCTTT.

The rearrangement uses TRBV24-1 and TRBJ2-2, with 9 bases lining up with TRBD1. This CDR3 has 16 residues. The germline CDR1 and CDR2 sequences are KGHDR and SFDVKD. The trim removed 3 bases at V and 2 bases at J, leaving 3 bases unmatched. As DNA, the CDR3 is TGTGCCACCAGTGATCCGGGACAGGGAAACACCGGGGAGCTGTTTTTT. Protein sequence: CATSDPGQGNTGELFF.

This chain uses TRBV2 with TRBJ1-5, with D possibly being TRBD1 (6 bases). V lost 6 bases and J 4 bases, leaving 10 bases between the germline ends. CDR1 and CDR2 (germline): SNHLY, FYNNEI. This CDR3 comprises 13 residues. CDR3 region: CASRRTVNQPQHF. The CDR3 DNA reads as TGTGCCAGCAGGCGGACAGTAAATCAGCCCCAGCATTTT.

This rearrangement joins TRBV29-1 to TRBJ2-7; no reliable D call. Germline lookup yields CDR1 SQVTM and CDR2 ANQGSEA. Trimming stripped 6 bases from V and 4 bases from J, with 16 bases between. This CDR3 spans 13 amino acids. The CDR3 region has the DNA TGCAGCGTCGGATCTGGCGGCTTTTACGAGCAGTACTTC. It yields the protein CSVGSGGFYEQYF.

V and J are TRBV28 and TRBJ1-3, with TRBD1 matching 7 bases. V was clipped by 2 bases and J by 2 bases; unmatched bases: 6. The CDR3 is made up of 16 amino acids. Germline loops: CDR1 MDHEN, CDR2 SYDVKM. The CDR3 bases are TGTGCCAGCAGTTTACCCCACAGGGGCCCTGGAAACACCATATATTTT. Translation gives CASSLPHRGPGNTIYF.

CDR3 sequence (DNA): TGTGCCAGCAGTTCGTGGACTAGTACCGATACGCAGTATTTT. Encoded protein: CASSSWTSTDTQYF. The chain employs TRBV27 and TRBJ2-3; the match to TRBD2 covers 7 bases. In germline, CDR1 is MNHEY, CDR2 SMNVEV (reference sequence). Trimming removed 4 bases from V and 6 bases from J; junction bases left unmatched: 7. The CDR3 has 14 residues.

This chain links TRBV19 with TRBJ1-1, with D perhaps matching TRBD1 (5 bases). CDR3 size: 14 residues. Deletions cut 0 bases from V and 1 base from J, with 6 bases between. From germline, CDR1 is LNHDA and CDR2 SQIVND (reference sequence). CDR3 loop: CASSIEQANTEAFF. The DNA for the CDR3 is TGTGCCAGTAGTATAGAACAGGCGAACACTGAAGCTTTCTTT.

This clone was seen repeatedly, ten times or more. The V and J genes are TRBV5-6 and TRBJ1-6; no clear D gene. CDR1 and CDR2 (germline): SGHDT, YYEEEE. The CDR3 spans 18 residues. Deletions cut 3 bases from V and 6 bases from J, with 22 bases between. CDR3 coding DNA: TGTGCCAGCAGCTCCAGGACTCGGACGTGGTCCATTAATTCACCCCTCCACTTT. Its translation: CASSSRTRTWSINSPLHF.

The chain employs TRBV7-8 and TRBJ2-5; TRBD1 agrees at 10 bases. The V and J ends lost 5 bases and 4 bases, in that order; junction bases with no gene match: 7. Germline V gives CDR1 SGHVS, CDR2 FQNEAQ. This CDR3 spans 15 amino acids. The CDR3: CASSTARDRGETQYF. The DNA for the CDR3 is TGTGCCAGCAGCACTGCCAGGGACAGGGGAGAGACCCAGTACTTC.

The chain is built from TRBV3-1 (or the pseudogene TRBV3-2) and TRBJ2-4; D gene ambiguous. From germline, CDR1 is LGHDT and CDR2 YNNKEL (reference sequence). V lost 3 bases and J lost 8, with 8 bases in between. The CDR3 has 12 residues. The CDR3 loop is CASSHLGDIQYF. CDR3 DNA sequence: TGTGCCAGCAGCCACCTAGGAGACATTCAGTACTTC.

There are many counts of this clone. This rearrangement joins TRBV11-2 to TRBJ2-1; D remains unclear. Germline V gives CDR1 SGHAT, CDR2 FQNNGV. V gave up 0 bases and J gave up 6 bases, with 6 bases separating them. This CDR3 has 13 residues. The CDR3 DNA follows: TGTGCCAGCAGCTTAGATACGGTCAATGAGCAGTTCTTC. Its protein is CASSLDTVNEQFF.

CDR3 protein: CASRPTGSNQPQHF. The CDR3 DNA reads as TGTGCCAGCAGACCAACAGGTAGCAATCAGCCCCAGCATTTT. The chain employs TRBV28 and TRBJ1-5; D may be TRBD1 (5 bases). Germline lookup yields CDR1 MDHEN and CDR2 SYDVKM. V lost 6 bases, J lost 0 bases, and 9 bases lay in between. The CDR3 covers 14 residues.

The rearrangement uses TRBV7-4 and TRBJ1-1; weak D call: TRBD1 (5 bases). CDR3 length: 12 residues. Trimming left V 4 bases short and J 11 bases short, with 14 bases between. The V gene's germline CDR1 is SGHVT and CDR2 SQSDAQ. CDR3 sequence (DNA): TGTGCCAGCAGCTATAAGACAGCGGGTGCTTTCTTT. Amino acids: CASSYKTAGAFF.

This chain connects TRBV6-1 to TRBJ1-4; 7 bases align to TRBD1. With 0 bases clipped from V and 7 bases from J, the junction kept 8 bases outside the gene matches. The germline CDR1 and CDR2 sequences are MNHNS and SASEGT. CDR3 size: 16 residues. The CDR3: CASSEAMKGAGEKLFF. CDR3 sequence (DNA): TGTGCCAGCAGTGAAGCGATGAAGGGGGCGGGTGAAAAACTGTTTTTT.